A single sample is the source of the 9 T cell receptor beta chains below, sequenced in a study of blood T cell repertoires in COVID-19. TCRdb's table, derived via immunoSEQ multiplex PCR, lists solely in-frame clones and lacks some. Of approximately 300,000 clones listed, about four fifths are singletons. The sequenced sample was peripheral blood. These receptors all come from a woman aged 50 to 65 with acute or convalescent COVID-19.

The chain links TRBV11-3 to TRBJ2-7, with unresolved D. Germline V gene lookup returns CDR1 SGHNT and CDR2 YENEEA. Trimming removed 0 bases at V and 2 bases at J, with 11 bases between. The CDR3 is 15 residues long. The CDR3, as DNA: TGTGCCAGCAGCTTAGAGGCCAGCGTTCCCTACGAGCAGTACTTC. Its protein is CASSLEASVPYEQYF.

V usage is TRBV21-1 and J usage is TRBJ1-1; the D call TRBD1 from the table was never checked on the DNA. TRBV21-1 is listed as a pseudogene. CDR3 length equals 14 residues. CDR3 protein: CASSRSTGTTEAFF. CDR3 coding DNA: TGTGCCAGCAGCAGGTCGACAGGTACCACTGAAGCTTTCTTT.

The V call is TRBV7-2, the J call TRBJ2-7; the match to TRBD2 covers 7 bases. This CDR3 has 16 residues. The V gene end was trimmed by 5 bases and the J gene end by 0 bases; junction bases not matched to a gene: 10. Germline CDR1 and CDR2: SGHTA and FQGNSA. CDR3 protein: CASSTRASGNSYEQYF. The CDR3 nucleotides are TGTGCCAGCAGCACCCGGGCTAGCGGAAACTCCTACGAGCAGTACTTC.

V gene TRBV5-6 combines with J gene TRBJ1-4, with D unclear. The CDR3 runs to 14 residues. Between the trimmed V and J ends, which lost 0 bases and 4 bases, there was a span of 7 bases. Germline lookup yields CDR1 SGHDT and CDR2 YYEEEE. CDR3 nucleotide sequence: TGTGCCAGCAGCTTGGTCGGTCTTAATGAAAAACTGTTTTTT. It encodes CASSLVGLNEKLFF.

Remarks on this clone: Sequence at one end of the junction differs from germline and may be a read error. The chain carries TRBV5-4 and TRBJ1-2; D is undetermined. The CDR3 length is 16 residues. Germline CDR1 is SGHNT and CDR2 is YYREEE (reference sequence). CDR3 DNA: TGTGCCAGCAGCTGGATCCCCCCATCCGGGAAGGGAGTTTGCGCCTTC. It translates to CASSWIPPSGKGVCAF. The complete variable domain, with remaining parts taken from reference TRBV5-4 and TRBJ1-2, reads ETGVTQSPTHLIKTRGQQVTLRCSSQSGHNTVSWYQQALGQGPQFIFQYYREEENGRGNFPPRFSGLQFPNYSSELNVNALELDDSALYLCASSWIPPSGKGVCAFGSGTRLTVV.

The chain uses TRBV6-6 and TRBJ2-3, with TRBD2 matching over 13 bases. CDR1 MNHNY and CDR2 SVGAGI come from the germline V gene (reference sequence). The CDR3 is 18 residues long. V dropped 5 bases and J dropped 3; count of bases not matched to a gene: 11. CDR3 bases: TGTGCCAGCAGTCGCCCCCGGACTAGCGGGGGAGAGACAGATACGCAGTATTTT. It codes for CASSRPRTSGGETDTQYF.

V usage is TRBV10-3 and J usage is TRBJ2-7, with 9 nucleotides matching TRBD1. Trimming cost V 3 bases and J 6 bases; bases outside gene matches: 12. The CDR3 has 16 residues. Per germline, CDR1 ENHRY and CDR2 SYGVKD. CDR3 sequence (DNA): TGTGCCATCAGTGACTCTTCGGGACAGGGATTATCCGAGCAGTACGTC. It specifies CAISDSSGQGLSEQYV.

This chain uses TRBV5-1 with TRBJ2-2; 7 nucleotides align to TRBD1. This CDR3 spans 14 amino acids. CDR1 SGHRS and CDR2 YFSETQ come from the germline V gene. The V gene end was trimmed by 2 bases and the J gene end by 8 bases; junction bases not matched to a gene: 6. DNA of the CDR3: TGCGCCAGCAGCTTCGACAGGGTACGTGGGGAGCTGTTTTTT. It translates to CASSFDRVRGELFF.

V and J are TRBV14 and TRBJ2-5, with TRBD2 matching over 7 bases. The CDR3 runs 11 residues. V lost 5 bases to trimming and J lost 10 bases; unmatched junction nucleotides: 4. CDR1 and CDR2 from the germline V gene are SGHDN and FVKESK. The CDR3 loop reads CASSSGDNQYF. CDR3 nucleotide sequence: TGTGCCAGCAGCAGCGGGGATAACCAGTACTTC.